The table lists the clone carrying this TCR beta chain with a few counts. As yet, its antigen is unknown. This CDR3 spans 16 amino acids. V lost 4 bases, J lost 5 bases, and 7 bases stayed unmatched. From germline, CDR1 is SGHRS and CDR2 YFSETQ. This sample stems from a study of blood T cells in healthy people across ages. Combining a sample-barcoded 5' primer with a J-beta primer mix, a second PCR ran for roughly 6 to 12 cycles. Every cDNA molecule carried a tag from a template-switch adaptor bearing 12 random nucleotides. Using its own MiXCR run on the 5' RACE reads, TCRdb lists one record per CDR3 protein. The sample includes approximately 780,000 distinct CDR3 sequences, around a quarter of them seen just once. Whole-study findings and limits: Long-lived donors had more naive CD4+ cells and higher diversity than aged donors.

In addition, the sample was reused for a study of T cells of mothers and their children.

The sequence derives from a boy under 18 in good health. The chain is built from TRBV5-1 and TRBJ2-2, with TRBD1 matching over 11 bases. The specimen sequenced was blood. CDR3 loop: CASSPGQGARTGELFF. The CDR3 bases are TGCGCCAGCAGCCCAGGACAGGGGGCACGGACCGGGGAGCTGTTTTTT.